Included here is one TCR beta chain sequence, with context. With only one base between it and a far larger clone, this is likely a read error. This record belongs to a study of regulatory T cells in long-lasting Graves disease. Deletions cut 6 bases from V and 5 bases from J, with 16 bases between. The CDR3 runs to 14 residues. CDR1 is MNHNS, CDR2 SASEGT, per germline. The TCR beta library used iRepertoire HTBI primers with Arm-PCR amplification of CDR3. One entry per CDR3 protein results from TCRdb running MiXCR on the multiplex PCR reads. The data hold under 450,000 distinct CDR3 sequences, with 15% to 20% observed a single time. Time point indicated: newly diagnosed GD, antithyroid drugs for less than 3 months. Isolated PBMC RNA provided the starting material for the TCR library. This sample also belongs to another study, concerning T cells in Graves' hyperthyroidism and ophthalmopathy.

This clonotype originated in a young woman with Graves disease. V is TRBV6-1 and J is TRBJ2-5; D unclear. Sequences were derived from peripheral blood mononuclear cells (PBMCs), sampled at new diagnosis, from a patient treated with antithyroid drugs. The CDR3 reads CASSSVLGRETQYF. In DNA form, the CDR3 reads TGTGCCAGCAGCTCCGTCCTGGGCAGGGAGACCCAGTACTTC.